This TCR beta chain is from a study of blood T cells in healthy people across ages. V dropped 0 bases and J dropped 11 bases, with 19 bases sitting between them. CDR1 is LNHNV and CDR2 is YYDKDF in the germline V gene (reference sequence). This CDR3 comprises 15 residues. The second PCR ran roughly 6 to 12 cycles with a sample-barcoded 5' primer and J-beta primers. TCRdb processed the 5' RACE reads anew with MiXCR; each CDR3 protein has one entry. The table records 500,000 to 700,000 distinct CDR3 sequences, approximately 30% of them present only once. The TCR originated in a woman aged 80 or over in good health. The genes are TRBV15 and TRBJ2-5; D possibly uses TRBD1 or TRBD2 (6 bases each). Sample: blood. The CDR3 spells CATSRDLARGFKQYF. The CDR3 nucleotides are TGTGCCACCAGCAGAGACCTAGCGAGGGGGTTCAAGCAGTACTTC. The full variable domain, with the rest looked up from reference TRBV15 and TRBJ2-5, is DAMVIQNPRYQVTQFGKPVTLSCSQTLNHNVMYWYQQKSSQAPKLLFHYYDKDFNNEADTPDNFQSRRPNTSFCFLDIRSPGLGDTAMYLCATSRDLARGFKQYFGPGTRLLVL.